One sample yielded the 18 T cell receptor beta chains listed below, sequenced in a study of control samples from healthy donors and cancer patients. Libraries were prepared by immunoSEQ multiplex PCR; TCRdb keeps only in-frame clonotypes and omits some of them. The data hold fewer than 200,000 clones, with around 90% observed a single time. Sequencing used blood. All receptors derive from a man aged 25-45 years in good health.

This sequence joins TRBV28 and TRBJ2-7, with 8 bases lining up with TRBD1. CDR1 is MDHEN and CDR2 is SYDVKM in the germline V gene. J was trimmed by 1 base and V by 7 bases; bases with no gene match: 6. This CDR3 contains 14 residues. The CDR3 sequence is CASTGQGESYEQYF. In nucleotides, the CDR3 is TGTGCCAGCACTGGACAGGGTGAGTCCTACGAGCAGTACTTC. Drawing the rest from reference TRBV28 and TRBJ2-7, the complete variable domain is DVKVTQSSRYLVKRTGEKVFLECVQDMDHENMFWYRQDPGLGLRLIYFSYDVKMKEKGDIPEGYSVSREKKERFSLILESASTNQTSMYLCASTGQGESYEQYFGPGTRLTVT.

This clone occurred once. The chain uses TRBV5-4 and TRBJ2-1; no firm D call. CDR1 and CDR2 from the germline V gene are SGHNT and YYREEE (reference sequence). The CDR3 is 14 residues long. Trimming cost V 2 bases and J 8 bases, with 14 bases left between them. The CDR3 DNA sequence: TGTGCCAGCAGCTTACCGGGCCCGAGATATGAGCAGTTCTTC. Its protein product is CASSLPGPRYEQFF.

This sequence joins TRBV6-5 and TRBJ1-2; D might be TRBD1 (6 bases). CDR3 length: 15 residues. The germline gives CDR1 MNHEY, CDR2 SVGAGI. With 4 bases removed from V and 5 bases from J, the gap between germline ends came to 17 bases. The CDR3: CASSLGGGSSYGYTF. The DNA for the CDR3 is TGTGCCAGCAGTTTGGGGGGGGGCTCCTCTTATGGCTACACCTTC.

V is TRBV29-1 and J is TRBJ2-7; D remains ambiguous. Germline V gene lookup returns CDR1 SQVTM and CDR2 ANQGSEA. The CDR3 has 12 amino acids. Between the trimmed V and J ends, which lost 4 bases and 0 bases, there was a span of 7 bases. CDR3 in amino acids: CSVVNSSYEQYF. CDR3 DNA sequence: TGCAGCGTTGTCAACAGCTCCTACGAGCAGTACTTC.

V is TRBV7-2 and J is TRBJ1-2; a possible D gene is TRBD1 (5 bases). Deletions cut 2 bases from V and 8 bases from J, with 18 bases between. Germline V gene data show CDR1 as SGHTA and CDR2 as FQGNSA. CDR3 size: 15 residues. The CDR3 protein is CASSLSSGGRGGYTF. CDR3 DNA sequence: TGTGCCAGCAGCTTAAGCTCCGGAGGGCGGGGCGGCTACACCTTC.

This clone was seen once. The V call is TRBV27, the J call TRBJ1-6; tentative D call: TRBD1 (5 bases). V lost 5 bases and J lost 8, with 16 bases in between. Germline CDR1 MNHEY, CDR2 SMNVEV (reference sequence). This CDR3 is 15 amino acids long. The CDR3 DNA reads TGTGCCAGCAGTCCGGGACTTCCAGTCCATTCACCCCTCCACTTT. Translating it yields CASSPGLPVHSPLHF.

The count of this clone is one. The chain has TRBV18 and TRBJ2-7; D not certain. Per germline, CDR1 KGHSH and CDR2 LQKENI. The CDR3 is 12 residues long. V was shortened by 3 bases and J by 0 bases, with 3 bases between the two germline ends. CDR3 amino acids: CASSPLSYEQYF. CDR3 DNA: TGTGCCAGCTCACCCCTCTCCTACGAGCAGTACTTC.

The chain combines TRBV6-5 with TRBJ1-6; possibly TRBD1 for D (6 bases). The CDR3 consists of 16 residues. V lost 2 bases, J lost 1 base, and 9 bases lay in between. Germline lookup yields CDR1 MNHEY and CDR2 SVGAGI. The CDR3 DNA follows: TGTGCCAGCAGTTACACCGGACAGTCCTATAATTCACCCCTCCACTTT. This gives the protein CASSYTGQSYNSPLHF.

This chain links TRBV3-1 (or the pseudogene TRBV3-2) with TRBJ1-1; D may be TRBD1 (6 bases). Trimming stripped 1 base from V and 2 bases from J, with 14 bases between. From germline, CDR1 is LGHDT and CDR2 YNNKEL (reference sequence). CDR3 length: 16 amino acids. The CDR3 region is CASSQGVWGLNTEAFF. The DNA for the CDR3 is TGTGCCAGCAGCCAAGGGGTTTGGGGGCTCAACACTGAAGCTTTCTTT.

V is TRBV29-1 and J is TRBJ2-7, with 7 bases lining up with TRBD1. This CDR3 comprises 11 residues. V lost 7 bases and J lost 5; bases outside the gene matches: 5. Germline CDR1 is SQVTM and CDR2 is ANQGSEA. The CDR3 protein is CSGRTGDEQYF. The DNA for the CDR3 is TGCAGCGGGAGGACAGGTGACGAGCAGTACTTC.

The J gene is TRBJ2-7, the V gene TRBV18; 7 bases are a match to TRBD1. This CDR3 is 15 amino acids long. Per the germline V gene, CDR1 is KGHSH and CDR2 is LQKENI. J lost 5 bases, V lost 6 bases, and 13 bases had no gene match. The CDR3 here is CASSPAGTVDNEQYF. The CDR3 bases are TGTGCCAGCTCCCCGGCCGGGACAGTGGATAACGAGCAGTACTTC.

This clone was counted once. This chain links TRBV3-1 (or the pseudogene TRBV3-2) with TRBJ2-5; no reliable D call. Looked up from germline, CDR1 is LGHDT and CDR2 is YNNKEL (reference sequence). CDR3 size: 12 residues. Trimming cost V 9 bases and J 5 bases, with 13 bases left between them. The CDR3 nucleotides read TGTGCCAGTTCAGTGCGCCGGGAGACCCAGTACTTC. Encoded protein: CASSVRRETQYF.

The chain links TRBV7-3 to TRBJ2-7; 7 bases are a match to TRBD1. Germline assignment: CDR1 SGHTA and CDR2 FQGTGA. The CDR3 runs 13 residues. The trim removed 2 bases at V and 4 bases at J, leaving 2 bases unmatched. CDR3 DNA sequence: TGTGCCAGCAGCTTAGGGACAGAGTACGAGCAGTACTTC. The encoded protein is CASSLGTEYEQYF. Full variable domain (rest looked up from reference TRBV7-3 and TRBJ2-7): GAGVSQTPSNKVTEKGKYVELRCDPISGHTALYWYRQSLGQGPEFLIYFQGTGAADDSGLPNDRFFAVRPEGSVSTLKIQRTERGDSAVYLCASSLGTEYEQYFGPGTRLTVT.

V usage is TRBV7-2 and J usage is TRBJ1-2; no clear D. V was shortened by 1 base and J by 3 bases, with 3 bases between the two germline ends. Germline V CDR1 and CDR2: SGHTA, FQGNSA. CDR3 size: 12 residues. The CDR3 nucleotides read TGTGCCAGCAGCTTAGATTACTATGGCTACACCTTC. Its translation is CASSLDYYGYTF.

The chain couples TRBV12-3 or TRBV12-4 to TRBJ1-2; possibly TRBD1 for D (6 bases). The length of the CDR3 is 13 residues. Trimming stripped 2 bases from V and 8 bases from J, with 12 bases between. As DNA, the CDR3 is TGTGCCAGCAGTTTATGGGGGGGCATAGGCTACACCTTC. Translation: CASSLWGGIGYTF.

This chain connects TRBV12-3 or TRBV12-4 to TRBJ1-1; D is unclear. The V and J ends lost 6 bases and 6 bases respectively, with 11 bases between them. The CDR3 length is 12 residues. The CDR3 DNA reads TGTGCCAGCAGCCCCGAAAGGTCTGAAGCTTTCTTT. This translates into CASSPERSEAFF.

V is TRBV5-4 and J is TRBJ1-1, with D uncertain. Trimming removed 0 bases from V and 4 bases from J, with 16 bases in between. The CDR3 runs to 16 residues. Germline CDR1 and CDR2: SGHNT and YYREEE (reference sequence). This CDR3 is CASSLAGLQSSTEAFF. CDR3 bases: TGTGCCAGCAGCTTGGCGGGGTTACAGTCCAGCACTGAAGCTTTCTTT.

The chain uses TRBV9 and TRBJ2-3, with TRBD1 matching over 7 bases. The V gene's germline CDR1 is SGDLS and CDR2 YYNGEE. Unmatched junction bases numbered 12, after V lost 7 bases and J lost 4 bases. This CDR3 contains 15 residues. The CDR3 here is CASSYRDRASDTQYF. The CDR3 bases are TGTGCCAGCTCTTACCGGGACAGAGCCTCAGATACGCAGTATTTT. Together with reference TRBV9 and TRBJ2-3, the CDR3 gives the full variable domain: DSGVTQTPKHLITATGQRVTLRCSPRSGDLSVYWYQQSLDQGLQFLIQYYNGEERAKGNILERFSAQQFPDLHSELNLSSLELGDSALYFCASSYRDRASDTQYFGPGTRLTVL.